This T cell receptor (beta chain) was retrieved from a study of glioma-infiltrating T cells after dendritic cell vaccination. Study summary: Patients received three intradermal dendritic cell vaccine injections at biweekly intervals. Whole-study results and caveats: The cohort had few patients with full blood and tumor sets.

Time point of the sample: after dendritic cell vaccination, including at tumor progression/relapse. PBMC sampling occurred before vaccination, two weeks after the third dose, and at progression. This clone was found a few times. Its target is not known. Germline values: CDR1 LGHNA, CDR2 YSLEER. This CDR3 contains 15 residues. Trimming shortened V by 0 bases and J by 0 bases, and 6 bases separated the two germline ends. Primers: 60 V beta forward and 13 J beta reverse. Profiled with immunoSEQ multiplex PCR; TCRdb holds only in-frame clones, not every one. Altogether 75,000 to 85,000 clones are present, over 75% being singletons, with the ten largest covering 2% to 2.5%.

The receptor's source is a human donor with glioblastoma. The sequencing used blood, collected after dendritic cell vaccination. The chain employs TRBV4-3 and TRBJ1-3; no firm D call. The CDR3 region has the DNA TGCGCCAGCAGCCAAGACAGTCACTCTGGAAACACCATATATTTT. Translated, it gives CASSQDSHSGNTIYF.